This TCR beta chain was identified in a study of T cell responses to AZD1222 COVID-19 vaccine. About the research overall: Pooling was applied to second doses at about 4 or about 12 weeks.

General observations from the study: White British people made up most donors, females outnumbered males, and clonal diversity was possibly underestimated. Repertoires in all cases were sampled only once the peak T cell response had passed.

Libraries were prepared by immunoSEQ multiplex PCR; TCRdb keeps only in-frame clonotypes and omits some of them. The sample holds 65,000 to 95,000 clones, more than 70% seen once. CDR3 length: 17 residues. Trimming stripped 3 bases from V and 0 bases from J, with 17 bases between. Germline CDR1 reads LGHDT; CDR2 reads YNNKEL (reference sequence). This clone was picked up a small number of times. As yet, its antigen is unknown. The sequence was obtained from an adult in good health. The chain carries TRBV3-1 (or the pseudogene TRBV3-2) and TRBJ1-1; perhaps TRBD1 as D (6 bases). Sequencing was performed on peripheral blood, taken on day 0 of AZD1222 vaccination. As DNA, the CDR3 is TGTGCCAGCAGCCATTCAATGAGCAGGGGCTTGAACACTGAAGCTTTCTTT. Its translation is CASSHSMSRGLNTEAFF.